The clone carrying this TCR beta chain was counted at least ten times. Trimming shortened V by 7 bases and J by 7 bases, and 20 bases separated the two germline ends. Germline loops: CDR1 MNHEY, CDR2 SVGEGT. The CDR3 totals 15 residues. This entry is derived from a study of blood T cells in healthy people across ages. A second PCR, run for roughly 7 to 11 cycles, used a sample-barcoded 5' primer plus a J-beta primer mix. MiXCR was run by TCRdb on the 5' RACE reads, yielding one entry per CDR3 protein. Of more than 800,000 distinct CDR3 sequences listed, around 26% are singletons. The individuals who served as donors were healthy Caucasians living in Russia, aged roughly 6 to 90.

The rearrangement uses TRBV6-2 or TRBV6-3 and TRBJ1-5; a weak D match, TRBD1 (5 bases). The clonotype originates from a woman aged 80 or over in good health. The source material was blood. This chain's CDR3 is CASTRGGGNWQPQHF. CDR3 nucleotide sequence: TGTGCCAGCACGCGCGGGGGGGGTAATTGGCAGCCCCAGCATTTT.